This TCR beta chain was sequenced in a study of blood T cell repertoires in COVID-19. Study-level information: COVID-19 samples collected from the United States, Italy and Spain covered acute and convalescent phases. T cells, B-cell-depleted T cells, or PBMCs provided the cDNA or gDNA that served as material.

The CDR3 is 15 residues long. J gave up 1 base and V 3 bases, and 5 bases lay outside the gene matches. Germline V gene sequence: CDR1 LGHDT, CDR2 YNNKEL (reference sequence). Study processing details: The assay estimated nucleated cells by amplifying reference gene primers. Clones were read by immunoSEQ multiplex PCR, and TCRdb kept only the in-frame ones, dropping some. D and trimming were read from the DNA, whereas the V and J calls and clone size are those reported in that table. The sample has over 60,000 clones, roughly nine tenths seen once; the top ten hold less than 15%. Source material: peripheral blood. This chain joins TRBV3-1 (or the pseudogene TRBV3-2) and TRBJ1-1, with 7 nucleotides matching TRBD1. This clonotype originated in a woman in her sixties or seventies with acute or convalescent COVID-19. CDR3 protein: CASSQDRGPNTEAFF. For the CDR3, the DNA is TGTGCCAGCAGCCAGGATAGGGGGCCGAACACTGAAGCTTTCTTT.